These 8 T cell receptor beta chains were sequenced from one sample in a study of CD8 T cells in ankylosing spondylitis (dated by TCRdb to 2016 to 2017). Library preparation was by 5' RACE. TCRdb lists the instrument as Illumina HiSeq 2500. TCRdb reprocessed the public reads (quality trimming at Q25 with fastp, clone calling with MiXCR) and kept in-frame beta chains. When rows share a CDR3 protein, they turn into one entry using the most common DNA and genes. For this sample the table gives some 130,000 distinct CDR3 sequences, of which 7% to 8% were detected only once. Around 12% of the sample rests with the top ten. The material sequenced was blood, either unsorted or a sorted T cell fraction (not recorded which). Receptors were obtained from a female donor with ankylosing spondylitis or in good health (not recorded which).

The sample holds many counts of this clonotype. The chain links TRBV20-1 to TRBJ2-7; 9 bases map to TRBD1. CDR1 DFQATT and CDR2 SNEGSKA come from the germline V gene (reference sequence). The CDR3 sequence is 14 residues long. V dropped 6 bases and J dropped 7; count of bases not matched to a gene: 13. The CDR3 coding sequence is TGCAGTGCCCCACGACAGGGGGTTCTTGAAGAGCAGTACTTC. Translating it yields CSAPRQGVLEEQYF.

This clonotype was observed a few times. CDR3 sequence (DNA): TGCGCCAGCAGCTTACAAACAGGGCCCTATGGCTACACCTTC. Translation: CASSLQTGPYGYTF. This chain links TRBV5-1 with TRBJ1-2; D perhaps matches TRBD1 (6 bases). Trimming cost V 2 bases and J 4 bases, with 12 bases left between them. Germline CDR1 is SGHRS and CDR2 is YFSETQ. This CDR3 contains 14 residues.

This clonotype was observed many times. The V call is TRBV6-2 or TRBV6-3, the J call TRBJ1-5; D is perhaps TRBD1 (6 bases). CDR1 MNHEY and CDR2 SVGEGT come from the germline V gene. Trimming cost V 6 bases and J 4 bases, with 16 bases left between them. This CDR3 spans 15 amino acids. The CDR3 spells CASREWDTLNQPQHF. For the CDR3, the DNA is TGTGCCAGCAGGGAATGGGACACCTTAAATCAGCCCCAGCATTTT.

The table lists this clonotype with many counts. The V call is TRBV10-3, the J call TRBJ2-3, with 9 bases fitting TRBD1. Germline CDR1 and CDR2: ENHRY and SYGVKD. CDR3 length: 15 amino acids. Germline trimming cut 3 bases from V and 5 bases from J; bases unmatched to any gene: 6. This CDR3 reads CAISETGGAGDTQYF. CDR3 sequence (DNA): TGTGCCATCAGTGAAACAGGGGGCGCCGGAGATACGCAGTATTTT.

This clonotype came up many times. V usage is TRBV5-1 and J usage is TRBJ2-3, with TRBD2 identical over 7 bases. Trimming at V came to 5 bases and at J to 4 bases, leaving 4 bases not matched to a gene. The CDR3 has 13 amino acids. CDR1 is SGHRS, CDR2 YFSETQ, per germline. The CDR3 protein is CASRSLAADTQYF. The CDR3 nucleotides are TGCGCCAGCAGATCCCTAGCGGCAGATACGCAGTATTTT.

This clonotype was counted many times. The V call is TRBV7-2, the J call TRBJ2-1; TRBD2 might be the D (7 bases). Trimming left V 1 base short and J 5 bases short, with 12 bases between. Germline assignment: CDR1 SGHTA and CDR2 FQGNSA. CDR3 length: 15 amino acids. The DNA for the CDR3 is TGTGCCAGCAGCTTAGAGGGGGGGCCCCACAATGAGCAGTTCTTC. Residues: CASSLEGGPHNEQFF.

This clonotype showed up many times. The chain recombines TRBV9 with TRBJ1-4, with a tentative D call TRBD1 (6 bases). Germline loops: CDR1 SGDLS, CDR2 YYNGEE. V gave up 4 bases and J gave up 2 bases, with 12 bases separating them. This CDR3 spans 15 amino acids. The CDR3 sequence is CASSPTGWTNEKLFF. CDR3 sequence (DNA): TGTGCCAGCAGCCCCACAGGGTGGACTAATGAAAAACTGTTTTTT.

This clonotype was observed at least ten times. The rearrangement joins TRBV7-3 to TRBJ2-3; possibly TRBD2 for D (6 bases). V was shortened by 2 bases and J by 4 bases, with 7 bases between the two germline ends. CDR1 and CDR2 (germline): SGHTA, FQGTGA. The CDR3 has 13 residues. The CDR3: CASSLGGSDTQYF. CDR3 bases: TGTGCCAGCAGCTTAGGAGGGTCAGATACGCAGTATTTT.